These 30 T cell receptor beta chains were all obtained from the same sample, sequenced in a study of a mutant IDH1 vaccine in newly diagnosed glioma. The time point denotes: week 5, during vaccination. Topical imiquimod was applied with each vaccine dose, which held 300 ug of mutant IDH1 20-mer peptide. Generated by immunoSEQ multiplex PCR, the TCRdb table keeps only in-frame clones and is missing some. This sample has 40,000 to 65,000 clones, with 78% found just once. These receptors have no known antigen. The starting material was PBMCs, obtained from a glioma patient whose treatment included an IDH1 peptide vaccine. The origin of the receptors is a woman aged 40-49 years with glioma.

The J gene is TRBJ2-6, the V gene TRBV19; unclear D gene. Trimming removed 4 bases at V and 1 base at J, with 11 bases between. The germline V gene has CDR1 LNHDA and CDR2 SQIVND (reference sequence). The CDR3 contains 16 residues. Here the CDR3 DNA reads TGTGCCAGTAGTAGGTCCGGGCCTTCTGGGGCCAACGTCCTGACTTTC. Its translation: CASSRSGPSGANVLTF. Full variable domain (rest looked up from reference TRBV19 and TRBJ2-6): DGGITQSPKYLFRKEGQNVTLSCEQNLNHDAMYWYRQDPGQGLRLIYYSQIVNDFQKGDIAEGYSVSREKKESFPLTVTSAQKNPTAFYLCASSRSGPSGANVLTFGAGSRLTVL.

The rearrangement joins TRBV5-4 to TRBJ1-2; D not certain. CDR1 SGHNT and CDR2 YYREEE come from the germline V gene (reference sequence). This CDR3 is built from 14 residues. V shed 4 bases and J shed 3 bases, with 13 bases lying between them. CDR3 amino acids: CASSPGIGYYGYTF. CDR3 in DNA: TGTGCCAGCAGCCCCGGAATAGGGTACTATGGCTACACCTTC. Together with reference TRBV5-4 and TRBJ1-2, the CDR3 gives the full variable domain: ETGVTQSPTHLIKTRGQQVTLRCSSQSGHNTVSWYQQALGQGPQFIFQYYREEENGRGNFPPRFSGLQFPNYSSELNVNALELDDSALYLCASSPGIGYYGYTFGSGTRLTVV.

The chain recombines TRBV5-6 with TRBJ2-3; perhaps D is TRBD1 or TRBD2 (5 bases each). Germline CDR1 reads SGHDT; CDR2 reads YYEEEE. V lost 1 base and J 0 bases, leaving 9 bases between the germline ends. The CDR3 spans 15 residues. The CDR3 spells CASSLQGRSTDTQYF. CDR3 nucleotides: TGTGCCAGCAGCTTGCAGGGACGGAGCACAGATACGCAGTATTTT.

The chain recombines TRBV5-4 with TRBJ1-2; perhaps TRBD1 as D (5 bases). The CDR3 is 14 amino acids. Trimming removed 0 bases from V and 8 bases from J, with 14 bases in between. CDR1 is SGHNT, CDR2 YYREEE, per germline (reference sequence). The chain's CDR3 is CASSLVKGPTGYTF. In DNA form, the CDR3 reads TGTGCCAGCAGCTTGGTAAAGGGACCGACCGGCTACACCTTC.

This clone was picked up one time. The V gene is TRBV2, the J gene TRBJ1-2, with D hard to call. Trimming pared 1 base from V and 3 bases from J, leaving 12 bases between. The germline V gene encodes CDR1 SNHLY and CDR2 FYNNEI. The CDR3 extends over 15 amino acids. The CDR3 DNA reads as TGTGCCAGCAGTGAAGTACCAGCCGGGGACTATGGCTACACCTTC. It is translated as CASSEVPAGDYGYTF.

This clone is medium-sized within its sample. The DNA of the CDR3 is TGTGCCATTACCGGGGGACAGGGGGCGATCTACGAGCAGTACTTC. This translates into CAITGGQGAIYEQYF. This rearrangement joins TRBV6-1 to TRBJ2-7; TRBD1 aligns across 12 bases. The J segment lost 3 bases and the V segment lost 10 bases, leaving 10 bases of the junction unmatched. The V gene's germline CDR1 is MNHNS and CDR2 SASEGT. The CDR3 is 15 amino acids.

V is TRBV10-3 and J is TRBJ1-3; no clear D. Germline CDR1 and CDR2: ENHRY and SYGVKD. The CDR3 contains 16 residues. V was pared by 0 bases and J by 0 bases, with 9 bases between. The CDR3 bases are TGTGCCATCAGTGAGTCGGTAATGGGCTCTGGAAACACCATATATTTT. Translated: CAISESVMGSGNTIYF.

The count of this clone is one. CDR3 bases: TGTGCCAGCAGCCAAGTATCGGGGTCGCAGACCCAGTACTTC. Translation gives CASSQVSGSQTQYF. V usage is TRBV14 and J usage is TRBJ2-5; TRBD2 might be the D (5 bases). Trimming removed 1 base from V and 6 bases from J, with 12 bases in between. The CDR3 spans 14 residues. The germline V gene encodes CDR1 SGHDN and CDR2 FVKESK.

This rearrangement joins TRBV23-1 to TRBJ1-3; 7 nucleotides align to TRBD1. TRBV23-1 has ORF status, its function being uncertain. With 4 bases clipped from V and 5 bases from J, the junction kept 8 bases outside the gene matches. There are 15 residues in the CDR3. CDR3 loop: CASSPAGTDRNTIYF. The CDR3 bases are TGCGCCAGCAGTCCCGCCGGGACAGACAGAAACACCATATATTTT.

This rearrangement joins TRBV19 to TRBJ1-4, with D tentatively TRBD1 (6 bases). Germline CDR1 is LNHDA and CDR2 is SQIVND (reference sequence). Trimming took off 5 bases at V and 0 bases at J, with 19 bases between the two ends. The CDR3 is 18 amino acids. CDR3: CASSPRGGRDSTNEKLFF. As DNA, the CDR3 is TGTGCCAGTAGTCCCCGGGGGGGGCGAGATTCAACTAATGAAAAACTGTTTTTT.

The V call is TRBV6-5, the J call TRBJ2-1, with D tentatively TRBD2 (5 bases). Germline V gene sequence: CDR1 MNHEY, CDR2 SVGAGI. V lost 2 bases to trimming and J lost 10 bases, with 12 bases between them. The CDR3 is 13 amino acids. CDR3 region: CASSYPEGREQFF. Here the CDR3 DNA reads TGTGCCAGCAGTTACCCTGAGGGTAGGGAGCAGTTCTTC.

V usage is TRBV5-1 and J usage is TRBJ1-2; D gene ambiguous. Looked up from germline, CDR1 is SGHRS and CDR2 is YFSETQ. CDR3 length: 14 residues. V shed 0 bases and J shed 7 bases, with 13 bases lying between them. In nucleotides, the CDR3 is TGCGCCAGCAGCTTGGAACGGCCCAATGGTGGCTACACCTTC. Translating gives CASSLERPNGGYTF. Full variable domain (remainder filled in from reference TRBV5-1 and TRBJ1-2): KAGVTQTPRYLIKTRGQQVTLSCSPISGHRSVSWYQQTPGQGLQFLFEYFSETQRNKGNFPGRFSGRQFSNSRSEMNVSTLELGDSALYLCASSLERPNGGYTFGSGTRLTVV.

The DNA for the CDR3 is TGTGCCAGTACAAAAAACGCGAACACCGGGGAGCTGTTTTTT. Encoded protein: CASTKNANTGELFF. The chain combines TRBV19 with TRBJ2-2; no reliable D call. Germline assignment: CDR1 LNHDA and CDR2 SQIVND (reference sequence). The CDR3 runs 14 residues. V was trimmed by 7 bases and J by 0 bases, leaving 9 bases between them. Together with reference TRBV19 and TRBJ2-2, the CDR3 gives the full variable domain: DGGITQSPKYLFRKEGQNVTLSCEQNLNHDAMYWYRQDPGQGLRLIYYSQIVNDFQKGDIAEGYSVSREKKESFPLTVTSAQKNPTAFYLCASTKNANTGELFFGEGSRLTVL.

This clone turned up a few times. The CDR3 sequence: CAWSPRADRNQPQHF. The CDR3 bases are TGTGCCTGGAGCCCCCGGGCCGACCGGAATCAGCCCCAGCATTTT. The chain couples TRBV30 to TRBJ1-5; D is unclear. Germline V gives CDR1 GTSNPN, CDR2 SVGIG (reference sequence). Trimming stripped 3 bases from V and 4 bases from J, with 16 bases between. This CDR3 is 15 amino acids long.

The V gene is TRBV7-6, the J gene TRBJ2-3, with a tentative D call TRBD2 (5 bases). From germline, CDR1 is SGHVS and CDR2 FNYEAQ. CDR3 length: 18 amino acids. V was trimmed by 0 bases and J by 0 bases, leaving 16 bases between them. The CDR3 nucleotides are TGTGCCAGCAGCTTAGCTCCCATGATACTAGGGAGCACAGATACGCAGTATTTT. Encoded protein: CASSLAPMILGSTDTQYF.

The chain employs TRBV7-3 and TRBJ2-3, with D tentatively TRBD2 (7 bases). There are 16 residues in the CDR3. Germline V gives CDR1 SGHTA, CDR2 FQGTGA. V was trimmed by 1 base and J by 5 bases, leaving 16 bases between them. The CDR3 nucleotides read TGTGCCAGCAGCTTAAGGAGTAGGGGGGGCCAAGATACGCAGTATTTT. As protein: CASSLRSRGGQDTQYF.

The chain carries TRBV28 and TRBJ2-6; 8 positions agree with TRBD1. This CDR3 contains 18 residues. The trim removed 5 bases at V and 0 bases at J, leaving 9 bases unmatched. CDR1 MDHEN and CDR2 SYDVKM come from the germline V gene. The CDR3 reads CASSPVGRGLSGANVLTF. CDR3 nucleotide sequence: TGTGCCAGCAGTCCCGTAGGCAGGGGGCTCTCTGGGGCCAACGTCCTGACTTTC. The full variable domain, rest sourced from reference TRBV28 and TRBJ2-6, is DVKVTQSSRYLVKRTGEKVFLECVQDMDHENMFWYRQDPGLGLRLIYFSYDVKMKEKGDIPEGYSVSREKKERFSLILESASTNQTSMYLCASSPVGRGLSGANVLTFGAGSRLTVL.

The chain has TRBV2 and TRBJ1-1; D may be TRBD1 (5 bases). This CDR3 comprises 15 residues. Trimming removed 5 bases from V and 0 bases from J, with 13 bases in between. The germline CDR1 and CDR2 sequences are SNHLY and FYNNEI. The CDR3 bases are TGTGCCAGCAGTTTCGACAGTACAATGAACACTGAAGCTTTCTTT. It translates to CASSFDSTMNTEAFF.

The chain couples TRBV5-4 to TRBJ1-2; perhaps TRBD1 as D (5 bases). The CDR3 has 15 amino acids. Per germline, CDR1 SGHNT and CDR2 YYREEE (reference sequence). Trimming pared 4 bases from V and 4 bases from J, leaving 17 bases between. In DNA form, the CDR3 reads TGTGCCAGCAGCGGAGAGGAGGGGCCTCCCTATGGCTACACCTTC. Residues: CASSGEEGPPYGYTF.

The chain links TRBV5-1 to TRBJ2-5; D uncertain. The CDR3 has 15 residues. Germline loops: CDR1 SGHRS, CDR2 YFSETQ. The V end was cut by 5 bases, the J end by 2 bases, with 16 bases between. The CDR3 reads CASSLTGLGQETQYF. CDR3 nucleotides: TGCGCCAGCAGTTTGACCGGGTTGGGGCAAGAGACCCAGTACTTC.

This clone was counted a single time. The V call is TRBV6-5, the J call TRBJ1-1; D not resolved. Germline V gene data show CDR1 as MNHEY and CDR2 as SVGAGI. Trimming removed 5 bases from V and 6 bases from J, with 13 bases in between. This CDR3 is built from 13 residues. The CDR3 bases are TGTGCCAGCAGTCCGGGCTCGGCAGCTGAAGCTTTCTTT. Its translation: CASSPGSAAEAFF.

This clone turned up a few times. This chain uses TRBV30 with TRBJ1-2, with no clear D. The CDR3 runs 11 residues. Germline V gene sequence: CDR1 GTSNPN, CDR2 SVGIG (reference sequence). The germline V and J ends were trimmed by 2 bases and 8 bases, with 9 bases remaining between them. The CDR3 reads CAWSWTRGYTF. The CDR3 DNA reads TGTGCCTGGAGTTGGACGAGGGGCTACACCTTC.

The table lists this clone with a few counts. V is TRBV19 and J is TRBJ2-7; no clear D gene. Germline lookup yields CDR1 LNHDA and CDR2 SQIVND (reference sequence). Trimming took 3 bases from V and 5 from J, leaving 17 bases between them. The CDR3 spans 15 residues. The CDR3 loop is CASSISKYRWDEQYF. In DNA form, the CDR3 reads TGTGCCAGTAGTATCTCGAAGTATCGGTGGGACGAGCAGTACTTC.

The V and J genes are TRBV27 and TRBJ1-6; D is ambiguous. Germline V gene sequence: CDR1 MNHEY, CDR2 SMNVEV (reference sequence). This CDR3 contains 14 residues. Trimming removed 3 bases at V and 5 bases at J, with 8 bases between. The CDR3 loop reads CASSFPGNNSPLHF. The CDR3 nucleotides read TGTGCCAGCAGTTTTCCCGGTAATAATTCACCCCTCCACTTT.

V usage is TRBV7-9 and J usage is TRBJ1-4; D is perhaps TRBD1 (6 bases). Trimming shortened V by 3 bases and J by 7 bases, and 15 bases separated the two germline ends. The CDR3 totals 15 residues. Germline V gene data show CDR1 as SEHNR and CDR2 as FQNEAQ (reference sequence). The CDR3 DNA reads TGTGCCAGCAGCTTGTGGGGGGCGGTAGGTGAAAAACTGTTTTTT. Amino acid sequence: CASSLWGAVGEKLFF. Full variable domain (rest looked up from reference TRBV7-9 and TRBJ1-4): DTGVSQNPRHKITKRGQNVTFRCDPISEHNRLYWYRQTLGQGPEFLTYFQNEAQLEKSRLLSDRFSAERPKGSFSTLEIQRTEQGDSAMYLCASSLWGAVGEKLFFGSGTQLSVL.

The chain uses TRBV19 and TRBJ1-2; TRBD1 agrees at 9 bases. The CDR3 runs to 15 residues. Trimming at V came to 6 bases and at J to 8 bases, leaving 13 bases not matched to a gene. Germline-derived CDR1 and CDR2 are LNHDA and SQIVND (reference sequence). CDR3 residues: CASSFIPLQGAGYTF. The CDR3, as DNA: TGTGCCAGTAGCTTCATACCCTTACAGGGGGCAGGCTACACCTTC. Full variable domain (missing parts from reference TRBV19 and TRBJ1-2): DGGITQSPKYLFRKEGQNVTLSCEQNLNHDAMYWYRQDPGQGLRLIYYSQIVNDFQKGDIAEGYSVSREKKESFPLTVTSAQKNPTAFYLCASSFIPLQGAGYTFGSGTRLTVV.

This chain links TRBV10-3 with TRBJ1-2; 8 bases line up with TRBD1. CDR1 and CDR2 (germline): ENHRY, SYGVKD. Trimming took 0 bases from V and 8 from J; bases not matched to a gene: 14. There are 17 residues in the CDR3. The CDR3 region is CAISESQWGTGSGGYTF. As DNA, the CDR3 is TGTGCCATCAGTGAGTCTCAATGGGGGACAGGCTCTGGGGGCTACACCTTC.

This chain uses TRBV5-8 with TRBJ1-1, with D possibly TRBD1 on 6 matching bases. This CDR3 has 13 residues. Germline CDR1 SGHTS, CDR2 YDEGEE. V dropped 5 bases and J dropped 4 bases, with 12 bases sitting between them. The CDR3 DNA is TGTGCCAGCAGATTTACAGGGCCCACTGAAGCTTTCTTT. Encoded protein: CASRFTGPTEAFF.

The CDR3 reads CASSPPGEGKKNTF. In DNA, the CDR3 is TGCGCCAGCAGCCCCCCCGGGGAAGGAAAAAAAAACACCTTC. The chain joins TRBV4-1 to TRBJ1-2, with D unclear. Germline V lookup: CDR1 MGHRA, CDR2 YSYEKL. CDR3 length: 14 amino acids. Trimming took off 4 bases at V and 12 bases at J, with 21 bases between the two ends.

This clone was observed a single time. The chain links TRBV9 to TRBJ2-5; 8 nucleotides agree with TRBD2. The ends lost 0 bases at V and 5 bases at J; junction bases unmatched: 3. The CDR3 sequence is 14 residues long. Looked up from germline, CDR1 is SGDLS and CDR2 is YYNGEE. CDR3 DNA: TGTGCCAGCAGCGTAGTTCCGGGGGGGGAGACCCAGTACTTC. Translation: CASSVVPGGETQYF.